This TCR beta chain was recovered during a study of blood T cell repertoires in COVID-19. The data were produced by immunoSEQ multiplex PCR, yet TCRdb's version contains in-frame clones alone and is incomplete. The profile shows about 160,000 clones, around 85% of them singletons. The CDR3 is made up of 16 amino acids. V was shortened by 0 bases and J by 2 bases, with 12 bases between the two germline ends. Germline CDR1 LGHDT, CDR2 YNNKEL (reference sequence). The V and J genes are TRBV3-1 (or the pseudogene TRBV3-2) and TRBJ2-3; a possible D gene is TRBD2 (5 bases). Sequenced: PBMCs or T cells enriched from blood (not recorded which). This TCR was recovered from a woman aged 40-49 years with acute COVID-19. The CDR3 sequence: CASSQDGSGVTDTQYF. The CDR3 DNA reads as TGTGCCAGCAGCCAAGATGGATCCGGGGTCACAGATACGCAGTATTTT.